The clone carrying this T cell receptor beta chain occurred once. The antigen is not known. This record belongs to a study of cytomegalovirus exposure and HLA in healthy donors. Germline trimming cut 4 bases from V and 5 bases from J; bases unmatched to any gene: 12. CDR1 is PRHDT, CDR2 FYEKMQ, per germline (reference sequence). The CDR3 has 16 residues. Whereas donors were nominally healthy upon sampling, unrecorded immune exposures were probable. General observations from the study: A later analysis reportedly found fewer N-insertions in an Asian-associated ancestry cluster than the approximately 700-donor mean. Earlier analysis found most TCR beta V segments productive about 87% or about 30% of the time.

Use of 60 Vbeta and 13 Jbeta primers characterized the PCR. Original handling: About 11 million shared chains were among the 65 million to 85 million unique TCR beta chains that a later analysis counted. TCRdb keeps only in-frame clones here, not all; method: immunoSEQ multiplex PCR. That table furnishes V, J and clone size, whereas the DNA furnished D and trimming. This table holds some 120,000 clones, roughly two thirds found once. Sequencing was carried out using PBMCs. The chain couples TRBV13 to TRBJ1-2, with TRBD1 identical over 8 bases. The sequence derives from a young man in good health and CMV-seropositive. CDR3 DNA sequence: TGTGCCAGCAGCTGGGGGACAGGCCCTCAGACGTATGGCTACACCTTC. Encoded protein: CASSWGTGPQTYGYTF.